This TCR beta chain was found in a study of Graves' ophthalmopathy and Graves' hyperthyroidism. Study information: Upon initial diagnosis and before any treatment, peripheral blood was collected.

Excluded were patients with other autoimmune diseases, uncontrolled infections, pregnancy or lactation. Scientists amplified the TCR beta CDR3 regions from RNA transcripts. HTBI-primed first-round RT-PCR preceded second-round multiplex PCR. One entry per CDR3 protein, called by TCRdb with MiXCR from the multiplex PCR reads. The data contain 650,000 to 800,000 distinct CDR3 sequences, about 41% of them singletons. Sample: peripheral blood. The receptor comes from an adult man with Graves' ophthalmopathy.

In DNA, the CDR3 is TGTGCCACAGACAGGGAGGTGACCGGGGAGCTGTTTTTT. Amino acid sequence: CATDREVTGELFF. This chain joins TRBV10-3 and TRBJ2-2; possible D gene TRBD1, 7 bases. From germline, CDR1 is ENHRY and CDR2 SYGVKD. The germline V and J ends were trimmed by 10 bases and 5 bases, with 14 bases remaining between them. CDR3 length: 13 residues.